This note documents a single TCR beta chain sequence. Its recognized antigen is unknown. No base qualities exist here, and no much larger clone lies one base off it. These data come from a study of T cell repertoires in cytomegalovirus infection (dated by TCRdb to between 2018 and 2021). Looking at the study overall: Peptide stimulations targeted recently identified HLA-C-restricted CMV epitopes, whose presentation resists viral immunomodulation, together with well-studied HLA-B-restricted epitopes. Because public TCR beta signatures pointed to carriage of CMV infection together with the matching HLA type, the HLA type of each donor mattered for the analysis. Beyond this particular receptor, the publication reports: The ex vivo response was dominated by HLA-C-restricted CMV-specific TCR beta clonotypes, which also provided the single most frequent clonotype in two of eight donors. Carriers of CMV infection plus the relevant HLA type were discriminated by the cumulative frequency of public TCR beta family members in the study cohort and in an independent approximately 400-donor cohort.

CDR1 is given as SEHNR and CDR2 as FQNEAQ, both from the germline V gene (reference sequence). The CDR3 spans 17 residues, from the cysteine through the phenylalanine. The read is trimmed to its CDR3 DNA, 51 bases read in frame from base 1. The germline V end is reduced by 0 bases and the J end by 9 bases; junction bases left unmatched: 10. Reading the label with the study, this specimen's treatment or condition is: in vitro stimulation with specific CMV peptide epitopes to enrich CMV-specific T cells. The instrument given in TCRdb is Illumina HiSeq 1500. TCRdb reworked the public reads: Q25 trimming with fastp, MiXCR clone assembly, productive beta chains retained. Each entry is one CDR3 protein sequence, shown with its most common DNA and genes. The sample table shows 800,000 to 950,000 distinct CDR3 sequences, and approximately 29% are seen once. Of the sample, over 10% is held by the ten largest clones.

The chain was built from TRBV7-9 and TRBJ2-1; TRBD2 matches 11 bases in the middle. This material consisted of cultured CD8+ T cells from PBMCs, taken from culture after CMV antigen stimulation. This receptor was obtained from a human donor in good health (CMV status not recorded). Some clones in this sample may be carry-over from other donors' samples. The nucleotide sequence reads TGTGCCAGCAGCTTAGCTTCTATAGCGGGGGGGCAGGGTGAGCAGTTCTTC. This sequence encodes CASSLASIAGGQGEQFF.